The next 27 T cell receptor beta chains were all read from a single sample in a study of T cell responses to AZD1222 COVID-19 vaccine. TCRdb's copy holds only in-frame clones and misses some; the assay was immunoSEQ multiplex PCR. The sample shows about 150,000 clones, about nine tenths of them seen only once. The material was peripheral blood, obtained 28 days after the second AZD1222 dose. Receptors originate from an adult who received the AZD1222 COVID-19 vaccine.

J is TRBJ1-5 and V is TRBV5-1; D unresolved. The ends were cut back, 2 bases at V and 0 bases at J, with 9 bases in the middle. Germline CDR1 is SGHRS and CDR2 is YFSETQ. The CDR3 contains 15 residues. CDR3: CASSFAGDSNQPQHF. As DNA, the CDR3 is TGCGCCAGCAGCTTCGCCGGGGATAGCAATCAGCCCCAGCATTTT.

V gene TRBV9 combines with J gene TRBJ2-3; D is possibly TRBD2 (7 bases). The CDR3 has 15 residues. Between the trimmed V and J ends, which lost 3 bases and 2 bases, there was a span of 13 bases. The germline CDR1 and CDR2 sequences are SGDLS and YYNGEE. In DNA, the CDR3 is TGTGCCAGCAGCGCGGGGGGACACGTCACAGATACGCAGTATTTT. It translates to CASSAGGHVTDTQYF.

The genes are TRBV6-1 and TRBJ1-5, with D perhaps matching TRBD1 (6 bases). V was cut by 0 bases and J by 6 bases, with 15 bases left in between. CDR1 and CDR2 from the germline V gene are MNHNS and SASEGT. CDR3 length equals 16 residues. For the CDR3, the DNA is TGTGCCAGCAGTGAAGCCGGAACAGGGTCGGTTCAGCCCCAGCATTTT. Amino acid sequence: CASSEAGTGSVQPQHF.

CDR3 nucleotide sequence: TGCGCCAGCACCTTTCAGACTAGCGCGCATTACGAGCAGTACTTC. This codes for CASTFQTSAHYEQYF. The V call is TRBV4-1, the J call TRBJ2-7; 8 positions match TRBD2. The CDR3 contains 15 residues. The germline V gene encodes CDR1 MGHRA and CDR2 YSYEKL. Trimming took 7 bases from V and 4 from J; bases not matched to a gene: 12.

The chain has TRBV4-3 and TRBJ1-6; D remains unclear. The germline V gene encodes CDR1 LGHNA and CDR2 YSLEER. V dropped 0 bases and J dropped 6 bases, with 3 bases sitting between them. CDR3 length: 13 amino acids. In nucleotides, the CDR3 is TGCGCCAGCAGCCAAGACCGTAATTCACCCCTCCACTTT. Its protein is CASSQDRNSPLHF.

This rearrangement joins TRBV5-4 to TRBJ2-5; 7 bases match TRBD2. In germline, CDR1 is SGHNT, CDR2 YYREEE (reference sequence). The CDR3 consists of 12 residues. The V segment lost 4 bases and the J segment 3 bases; nucleotides outside the gene matches: 0. The DNA for the CDR3 is TGTGCCAGCAGCGGGGGGGAAGAGACCCAGTACTTC. Translated, it gives CASSGGEETQYF.

The chain recombines TRBV11-2 with TRBJ2-7; perhaps TRBD2 as D (6 bases). The CDR3 runs to 15 residues. CDR1 and CDR2 from the germline V gene are SGHAT and FQNNGV. V shed 0 bases and J shed 4 bases, with 13 bases lying between them. The CDR3 reads CASSLDATSSYEQYF. CDR3 sequence (DNA): TGTGCCAGCAGCTTAGATGCGACTAGTTCTTACGAGCAGTACTTC.

This chain connects TRBV9 to TRBJ2-2, with 8 bases identical to TRBD2. V trimming: 0 bases; J trimming: 4 bases; junction bases outside the gene matches: 5. Looked up from germline, CDR1 is SGDLS and CDR2 is YYNGEE. The CDR3 runs to 16 residues. The CDR3 DNA is TGTGCCAGCAGCGTAGATGGGACTAGGATCACCGGGGAGCTGTTTTTT. It is translated as CASSVDGTRITGELFF.

V and J are TRBV6-5 and TRBJ2-2, with 9 bases lining up with TRBD2. Losses at the gene ends were 4 bases for V and 1 base for J; bases not matched to a gene: 4. Germline V CDR1 and CDR2: MNHEY, SVGAGI. The CDR3 has 16 residues. The CDR3 coding sequence is TGTGCCAGCAGTTCATTTAGCGGGAGGAACACCGGGGAGCTGTTTTTT. Translated: CASSSFSGRNTGELFF.

This clone appeared once. The chain is built from TRBV27 and TRBJ2-5, with 8 bases lining up with TRBD2. The germline gives CDR1 MNHEY, CDR2 SMNVEV (reference sequence). CDR3 length: 15 amino acids. The ends lost 3 bases at V and 2 bases at J; junction bases unmatched: 5. The CDR3 loop reads CASSFVAGTQETQYF. In DNA, the CDR3 is TGTGCCAGCAGTTTTGTAGCGGGGACTCAAGAGACCCAGTACTTC.

CDR3 coding DNA: TGTGCCAGCAGTCCCCGCGACAGGGGCCATAATGAAAAACTGTTTTTT. It translates to CASSPRDRGHNEKLFF. The V and J genes are TRBV6-6 and TRBJ1-4; 8 nucleotides agree with TRBD1. Germline trimming cut 5 bases from V and 4 bases from J; bases unmatched to any gene: 9. Germline CDR1 MNHNY, CDR2 SVGAGI (reference sequence). CDR3 length: 16 amino acids.

V and J are TRBV2 and TRBJ2-7; 8 bases are shared with TRBD2. Germline V gene data show CDR1 as SNHLY and CDR2 as FYNNEI. V dropped 1 base and J dropped 6; count of bases not matched to a gene: 11. The length of the CDR3 is 16 residues. CDR3 DNA sequence: TGTGCCAGCAGTGAAGTAGCGGGACTAGTGATCTCCGAGCAGTACTTC. This sequence encodes CASSEVAGLVISEQYF.

The rearrangement uses TRBV28 and TRBJ1-2; unclear D gene. Per the germline V gene, CDR1 is MDHEN and CDR2 is SYDVKM. The CDR3 is made up of 16 amino acids. V lost 1 base and J lost 6, with 18 bases in between. The CDR3, as DNA: TGTGCCAGCAGTTTATTCCTATACTCGGGCCCTCATGGCTACACCTTC. This gives the protein CASSLFLYSGPHGYTF.

The gene calls are TRBV6-5 and TRBJ1-2; D possibly corresponds to TRBD1 (6 bases). The CDR3 contains 13 residues. Trimming left V 0 bases short and J 4 bases short, with 6 bases between. Looked up from germline, CDR1 is MNHEY and CDR2 is SVGAGI. The CDR3 sequence: CASSYSTGYGYTF. CDR3 DNA sequence: TGTGCCAGCAGTTACTCGACAGGCTATGGCTACACCTTC.

This chain joins TRBV30 and TRBJ1-3, with D possibly matching TRBD1 (5 bases). Germline V gives CDR1 GTSNPN, CDR2 SVGIG (reference sequence). The V end lost 3 bases, the J end lost 9 bases, and 12 bases lay between the germline ends. The CDR3 spans 12 residues. The CDR3 DNA reads as TGTGCCTGGAGGGGGGACCTGCGCACCATATATTTT. It is translated as CAWRGDLRTIYF.

The chain uses TRBV27 and TRBJ1-1; D is perhaps TRBD1 (5 bases). Trimming removed 0 bases from V and 3 bases from J, with 5 bases in between. This CDR3 contains 13 residues. In germline, CDR1 is MNHEY, CDR2 SMNVEV (reference sequence). In DNA, the CDR3 is TGTGCCAGCAGTTTATCGGGGGACACTGAAGCTTTCTTT. This codes for CASSLSGDTEAFF.

A few counts support this clone. The gene calls are TRBV18 and TRBJ2-2, with D perhaps TRBD2 (5 bases). CDR1 and CDR2 from the germline V gene are KGHSH and LQKENI. The CDR3 has 15 amino acids. The V and J ends lost 4 bases and 4 bases respectively, with 13 bases between them. In nucleotides, the CDR3 is TGTGCCAGCTCACGTCAGGACTTATTCACCGGGGAGCTGTTTTTT. Encoded protein: CASSRQDLFTGELFF.

J is TRBJ2-3 and V is TRBV6-2 or TRBV6-3; 10 bases are a match to TRBD2. J gave up 3 bases and V 3 bases, and 3 bases lay outside the gene matches. Germline lookup yields CDR1 MNHEY and CDR2 SVGEGT. The CDR3 is 15 amino acids. The CDR3 loop is CASSYAGLATDTQYF. The CDR3 DNA sequence: TGTGCCAGCAGTTATGCGGGACTAGCGACAGATACGCAGTATTTT.

This clone has only one observation. The chain combines TRBV7-2 with TRBJ2-1; 8 positions match TRBD1. This CDR3 region has 15 residues. The germline gives CDR1 SGHTA, CDR2 FQGNSA. With V trimmed by 5 bases and J by 6 bases, 9 bases remained unmatched. The CDR3 reads CASSGRRGQGNEQFF. Here the CDR3 DNA reads TGTGCCAGCAGCGGGCGAAGAGGACAGGGCAATGAGCAGTTCTTC.

The chain links TRBV9 to TRBJ1-2; D is undetermined. Trimming removed 4 bases at V and 5 bases at J, with 15 bases between. Germline lookup yields CDR1 SGDLS and CDR2 YYNGEE. The CDR3 extends over 14 amino acids. The CDR3, as DNA: TGTGCCAGCAGCCCCCTCACTGCCGGGTATGGCTACACCTTC. Protein: CASSPLTAGYGYTF.

This chain joins TRBV6-5 and TRBJ2-1; 12 bases match TRBD1. The CDR3 runs 15 residues. The junction had 10 bases not matched to a gene; V was cut back by 9 bases and J by 7 bases. CDR1 and CDR2 (germline): MNHEY, SVGAGI. CDR3 nucleotide sequence: TGTGCCAGTTCCGGGACAGGGGGCCTATGGAATGAGCAGTTCTTC. Protein: CASSGTGGLWNEQFF.

The table lists this clone with a count of one. J is TRBJ1-1 and V is TRBV5-8, with 9 nucleotides matching TRBD1. Germline V gene sequence: CDR1 SGHTS, CDR2 YDEGEE. V dropped 6 bases and J dropped 6; count of bases not matched to a gene: 12. The CDR3 covers 15 residues. In DNA form, the CDR3 reads TGTGCCAGCATTGGGACAGGGTGGCCGGCCGCTGAAGCTTTCTTT. Translation: CASIGTGWPAAEAFF.

The chain has TRBV7-6 and TRBJ1-6; no clear D. The CDR3 spans 16 residues. Germline CDR1 SGHVS, CDR2 FNYEAQ. The V end was cut by 1 base, the J end by 0 bases, with 7 bases between. CDR3 protein: CASSLGSSSYNSPLHF. The DNA of the CDR3 is TGTGCCAGCAGCTTAGGGAGTAGCTCCTATAATTCACCCCTCCACTTT.

The genes are TRBV28 and TRBJ1-1; TRBD1 is a possible D gene (5 bases). The CDR3 consists of 16 residues. Deletions cut 8 bases from V and 4 bases from J, with 23 bases between. The germline V gene has CDR1 MDHEN and CDR2 SYDVKM. CDR3 bases: TGTGCCAGCTCATCATGGAGGATGGGGGTTAGCACTGAAGCTTTCTTT. Its protein is CASSSWRMGVSTEAFF. Complete variable domain (other parts from reference TRBV28 and TRBJ1-1): DVKVTQSSRYLVKRTGEKVFLECVQDMDHENMFWYRQDPGLGLRLIYFSYDVKMKEKGDIPEGYSVSREKKERFSLILESASTNQTSMYLCASSSWRMGVSTEAFFGQGTRLTVV.

The rearrangement links TRBV30 to TRBJ1-5; D may be TRBD1 (6 bases). Germline CDR1 GTSNPN, CDR2 SVGIG (reference sequence). This CDR3 spans 16 amino acids. Trimming stripped 0 bases from V and 3 bases from J, with 15 bases between. The CDR3 DNA reads TGTGCCTGGAGTGTTGGGGACCAGGGGATCAATCAGCCCCAGCATTTT. This gives the protein CAWSVGDQGINQPQHF.

This rearrangement joins TRBV7-9 to TRBJ1-1; D is uncertain. Germline CDR1 SEHNR, CDR2 FQNEAQ (reference sequence). V shed 5 bases and J shed 0 bases, with 13 bases lying between them. The CDR3 loop spans 15 amino acids. CDR3 region: CASSRYSGMNTEAFF. The CDR3 DNA follows: TGTGCCAGCAGCCGTTATTCCGGGATGAACACTGAAGCTTTCTTT.

This sequence joins TRBV3-1 (or the pseudogene TRBV3-2) and TRBJ2-7; TRBD2 matches at 13 bases. The J segment lost 3 bases and the V segment lost 6 bases, leaving 11 bases of the junction unmatched. Germline V lookup: CDR1 LGHDT, CDR2 YNNKEL (reference sequence). The length of the CDR3 is 17 residues. CDR3 DNA: TGTGCCAGCAGTAGCGTGGGGACTAGCGGGATATTCTACGAGCAGTACTTC. This codes for CASSSVGTSGIFYEQYF.